This T cell receptor beta chain was captured in a study of shared clonotypes between healthy human individuals. The overall study: CD8 memory received one plate per donor, CD8 naive two, CD4 memory three and CD4 naive three. Study results and caveats: Between a handful of donors, naive CD4 clonotypes were shared at a level of roughly 5.5%. At large depth, rarefaction still showed sorted-subset sequencing to be incomplete.

Negatively enriched CD4+ T cells were divided by CD45RA into naive and memory. The data were produced by immunoSEQ multiplex PCR, yet TCRdb's version contains in-frame clones alone and is incomplete. The sample includes over 150,000 clones, approximately 61% of them seen just once. The germline V and J ends were trimmed by 0 bases and 2 bases, with 11 bases remaining between them. CDR3 length equals 16 residues. CDR1 is SGHRS and CDR2 is YFSETQ in the germline V gene. For this clone: Its antigen is as yet unknown.

This sequence was found in a young man in good health. Sequencing was performed on memory CD4+ T cells sorted from blood. Sample subset: CD45RA-negative fraction. The genes are TRBV5-1 and TRBJ2-2, with D possibly matching TRBD2 (5 bases). CDR3 sequence: CASSLGQSGNTGELFF. The CDR3 DNA reads TGCGCCAGCAGCTTGGGGCAGAGCGGAAACACCGGGGAGCTGTTTTTT.